Below, 31 T cell receptor beta chains from the same sample are listed, as sequenced in a study of T cells after yellow fever vaccination. TCRdb used MiXCR to reprocess the 5' RACE reads, holding one entry per CDR3 protein. The sample includes around 340,000 distinct CDR3 sequences, around 12% of them seen just once. Sequences were derived from CD4+ T cells sorted from PBMCs, sampled 15 days after the yellow fever booster vaccination. All receptors come from a man aged 18 to 29 who received the YFV17D yellow fever vaccine.

This clonotype was seen only a few times. CDR3 sequence reads: CASSRGDRARTDTQYF. The CDR3 DNA follows: TGCGCCAGCAGCAGAGGAGACCGGGCCCGCACAGATACGCAGTATTTT. V and J are TRBV4-3 and TRBJ2-3; D unclear. With 5 bases removed from V and 1 base from J, the gap between germline ends came to 16 bases. CDR3 size: 16 residues. The germline gives CDR1 LGHNA, CDR2 YSLEER.

This clonotype showed up just a few times. The chain recombines TRBV7-9 with TRBJ2-3, with 10 bases that match TRBD2. The V segment lost 2 bases and the J segment 0 bases; nucleotides outside the gene matches: 5. This CDR3 comprises 17 residues. Germline CDR1 is SEHNR and CDR2 is FQNEAQ (reference sequence). This chain's CDR3 is CASSLLAGAPSTDTQYF. The CDR3 nucleotides read TGTGCCAGCAGCTTACTAGCGGGGGCCCCTAGCACAGATACGCAGTATTTT. Full variable domain (rest looked up from reference TRBV7-9 and TRBJ2-3): DTGVSQNPRHKITKRGQNVTFRCDPISEHNRLYWYRQTLGQGPEFLTYFQNEAQLEKSRLLSDRFSAERPKGSFSTLEIQRTEQGDSAMYLCASSLLAGAPSTDTQYFGPGTRLTVL.

This clonotype showed up just a few times. The rearrangement links TRBV25-1 to TRBJ2-2; D not resolved. Germline CDR1 and CDR2: MGHDK and SYGVNS. V was trimmed by 5 bases and J by 5 bases, leaving 9 bases between them. The CDR3 spans 13 residues. The CDR3: CASSTPETGELFF. DNA of the CDR3: TGTGCCAGCAGTACTCCTGAGACCGGGGAGCTGTTTTTT. Filled out from reference TRBV25-1 and TRBJ2-2, the complete variable domain reads EADIYQTPRYLVIGTGKKITLECSQTMGHDKMYWYQQDPGMELHLIHYSYGVNSTEKGDLSSESTVSRIRTEHFPLTLESARPSHTSQYLCASSTPETGELFFGEGSRLTVL.

The chain recombines TRBV28 with TRBJ2-6, with D hard to call. The ends were cut back, 6 bases at V and 1 base at J, with 4 bases in the middle. This CDR3 has 13 amino acids. Germline V CDR1 and CDR2: MDHEN, SYDVKM. CDR3 in amino acids: CASRQSGANVLTF. The CDR3 DNA is TGTGCCAGCAGACAGTCTGGGGCCAACGTCCTGACTTTC.

This clonotype was seen a handful of times. The chain is built from TRBV6-2 or TRBV6-3 and TRBJ1-1; D may be TRBD1 (6 bases). CDR1 MNHEY and CDR2 SVGEGT come from the germline V gene. The CDR3 totals 12 residues. The V and J ends lost 5 bases and 6 bases respectively, with 10 bases between them. The CDR3 DNA reads as TGTGCCAGCAGTAACAGGGTAGCTGAAGCTTTCTTT. It specifies CASSNRVAEAFF.

This clonotype was counted at least ten times. The chain uses TRBV5-1 and TRBJ2-5; 10 bases map to TRBD1. The CDR3 sequence is 14 residues long. V trimming: 6 bases; J trimming: 5 bases; junction bases outside the gene matches: 7. Looked up from germline, CDR1 is SGHRS and CDR2 is YFSETQ. Written as DNA, the CDR3 is TGCGCCAGCATAGCCGGGACAGGGGAGGAGACCCAGTACTTC. It yields the protein CASIAGTGEETQYF.

This clonotype was detected many times. The chain couples TRBV3-1 to TRBJ1-1; unclear D gene. V was pared by 2 bases and J by 0 bases, with 4 bases between. The CDR3 consists of 13 residues. Germline V gene lookup returns CDR1 LGHDT and CDR2 YNNKEL (reference sequence). The CDR3 DNA follows: TGTGCCAGCAGCCAAAGGGTGAACACTGAAGCTTTCTTT. This translates into CASSQRVNTEAFF.

This clonotype appeared a few times. The chain recombines TRBV21-1 with TRBJ2-7; the table calls TRBD1, which could not be checked here. TRBV21-1 is marked as a pseudogene. CDR3 length: 15 residues. The CDR3 is CASSDPRTETYEQYV. For the CDR3, the DNA is TGTGCCAGCAGCGACCCCCGGACAGAGACGTACGAGCAGTACGTC.

The V gene is TRBV4-1, the J gene TRBJ1-5, with D maybe TRBD1 (5 bases). V was cut by 0 bases and J by 5 bases, with 14 bases left in between. Germline assignment: CDR1 MGHRA and CDR2 YSYEKL. The CDR3 contains 16 residues. For the CDR3, the DNA is TGCGCCAGCAGCCAAGATGTGGGTCAGGGAGATCAGCCCCAGCATTTT. As protein: CASSQDVGQGDQPQHF.

The chain carries TRBV7-2 and TRBJ1-6; 9 nucleotides agree with TRBD1. Unmatched junction bases numbered 3, after V lost 1 base and J lost 8 bases. The germline V gene has CDR1 SGHTA and CDR2 FQGNSA. This CDR3 has 15 residues. The CDR3 spells CASSLGRDRDSPLHF. In DNA, the CDR3 is TGTGCCAGCAGCTTAGGCCGGGACAGGGATTCACCCCTCCACTTT.

This clonotype was detected a few times. The chain joins TRBV4-1 to TRBJ2-7, with D perhaps being TRBD1 or TRBD2 (5 bases each). This CDR3 is built from 15 residues. V was trimmed by 3 bases and J by 1 base, leaving 13 bases between them. Per the germline V gene, CDR1 is MGHRA and CDR2 is YSYEKL. The CDR3 region is CASSHGAGGSYEQYF. The CDR3 DNA is TGCGCCAGCAGCCATGGGGCGGGCGGTTCCTACGAGCAGTACTTC.

The V gene is TRBV3-1, the J gene TRBJ1-1, with D uncertain. The ends were cut back, 8 bases at V and 5 bases at J, with 18 bases in the middle. The CDR3 extends over 14 amino acids. CDR1 LGHDT and CDR2 YNNKEL come from the germline V gene (reference sequence). CDR3 sequence: CASQDLSGLTEAFF. The CDR3 DNA is TGTGCCAGCCAAGATTTGTCGGGTCTGACTGAAGCTTTCTTT. Using reference TRBV3-1 and TRBJ1-1 for the parts outside the CDR3, the full variable domain is DTAVSQTPKYLVTQMGNDKSIKCEQNLGHDTMYWYKQDSKKFLKIMFSYNNKELIINETVPNRFSPKSPDKAHLNLHINSLELGDSAVYFCASQDLSGLTEAFFGQGTRLTVV.

This clonotype has a count of ten or more. J is TRBJ2-7 and V is TRBV7-2, with D possibly being TRBD1 or TRBD2 (6 bases each). This CDR3 is built from 15 residues. Germline-derived CDR1 and CDR2 are SGHTA and FQGNSA. The ends were cut back, 1 base at V and 6 bases at J, with 16 bases in the middle. The CDR3: CASSLDGGLPREQYF. The CDR3 DNA reads as TGTGCCAGCAGCTTAGACGGGGGCCTACCTCGCGAGCAGTACTTC.

This clonotype was recorded at least ten times. The CDR3 reads CASSVAGRTEAFF. For the CDR3, the DNA is TGTGCCAGCAGCGTAGCAGGGCGGACTGAAGCTTTCTTT. This chain links TRBV9 with TRBJ1-1; maybe TRBD1 (5 bases). CDR1 and CDR2 (germline): SGDLS, YYNGEE. V was trimmed by 0 bases and J by 5 bases, leaving 8 bases between them. There are 13 residues in the CDR3.

This rearrangement joins TRBV29-1 to TRBJ2-2; 10 bases align to TRBD1. This CDR3 comprises 13 residues. Germline loops: CDR1 SQVTM, CDR2 ANQGSEA. J lost 6 bases, V lost 4 bases, and 2 bases had no gene match. This CDR3 is CSVAGTGAGELFF. CDR3 DNA sequence: TGCAGCGTTGCGGGGACAGGGGCCGGGGAGCTGTTTTTT.

The J gene is TRBJ1-2, the V gene TRBV7-9; 8 nucleotides agree with TRBD1. Germline CDR1 SEHNR, CDR2 FQNEAQ (reference sequence). CDR3 size: 16 residues. Losses at the gene ends were 0 bases for V and 6 bases for J; bases not matched to a gene: 9. CDR3 amino acids: CASSLAVTGEGDGYTF. Written as DNA, the CDR3 is TGTGCCAGCAGCTTAGCGGTGACAGGGGAAGGCGATGGCTACACCTTC.

This clonotype was seen a handful of times. This chain links TRBV7-2 with TRBJ2-4; D might be TRBD1 or TRBD2, each matching 6 bases. Germline assignment: CDR1 SGHTA and CDR2 FQGNSA. The V gene lost 2 bases and the J gene lost 8 bases, with 10 bases spanning the gap. The CDR3 length is 13 residues. As DNA, the CDR3 is TGTGCCAGCAGCTTAAACAGGGAGGACATTCAGTACTTC. It specifies CASSLNREDIQYF.

The rearrangement uses TRBV7-2 and TRBJ2-5; 7 bases map to TRBD2. The CDR3 is 16 residues long. V lost 1 base to trimming and J lost 2 bases; unmatched junction nucleotides: 7. Germline lookup yields CDR1 SGHTA and CDR2 FQGNSA. The CDR3 here is CASSLGRELIQETQYF. The CDR3 DNA sequence: TGTGCCAGCAGCTTAGGGCGGGAGCTGATTCAAGAGACCCAGTACTTC.

This clonotype was detected only a few times. V is TRBV7-2 and J is TRBJ2-5; 11 nucleotides line up with TRBD1. The ends lost 4 bases at V and 10 bases at J; junction bases unmatched: 11. CDR1 and CDR2 (germline): SGHTA, FQGNSA. The CDR3 totals 15 residues. CDR3 sequence: CASSSRPGTGGDQYF. The CDR3 nucleotides read TGTGCCAGCAGCTCGAGACCCGGGACAGGGGGAGACCAGTACTTC.

The chain is built from TRBV12-3 or TRBV12-4 and TRBJ2-5, with TRBD2 as a possible D gene (6 bases). Trimming took off 3 bases at V and 1 base at J, with 12 bases between the two ends. This CDR3 has 15 amino acids. DNA for the CDR3: TGTGCCAGCAGTTTCGGCGGGACCTCCCAAGAGACCCAGTACTTC. Amino acid sequence: CASSFGGTSQETQYF.

This clonotype has more than one count but fewer than ten. The chain couples TRBV7-3 to TRBJ1-1; D is ambiguous. The CDR3 is 13 amino acids. V dropped 11 bases and J dropped 6 bases, with 19 bases sitting between them. Germline values: CDR1 SGHTA, CDR2 FQGTGA. The CDR3 region has the DNA TGTGCCTCTGGGCGAGGGAGGGAAGCTGAAGCTTTCTTT. Residues: CASGRGREAEAFF. Looking up the rest from reference TRBV7-3 and TRBJ1-1 gives the full variable domain: GAGVSQTPSNKVTEKGKYVELRCDPISGHTALYWYRQSLGQGPEFLIYFQGTGAADDSGLPNDRFFAVRPEGSVSTLKIQRTERGDSAVYLCASGRGREAEAFFGQGTRLTVV.

This sequence joins TRBV4-1 and TRBJ1-1; D not resolved. CDR1 MGHRA and CDR2 YSYEKL come from the germline V gene. The CDR3 covers 13 residues. Trimming removed 1 base from V and 0 bases from J, with 3 bases in between. The CDR3 here is CASSQVMNTEAFF. CDR3 bases: TGCGCCAGCAGCCAAGTGATGAACACTGAAGCTTTCTTT.

The sample holds a few counts of this clonotype. V usage is TRBV28 and J usage is TRBJ1-1, with no clear D. Trimming removed 6 bases at V and 7 bases at J, with 12 bases between. The CDR3 runs to 12 residues. From germline, CDR1 is MDHEN and CDR2 SYDVKM. DNA of the CDR3: TGTGCCAGCAGCCCCCCGGGGAATGAAGCTTTCTTT. It specifies CASSPPGNEAFF.

The sample holds many counts of this clonotype. This chain joins TRBV5-1 and TRBJ1-6; D call uncertain. CDR3 size: 15 residues. Germline assignment: CDR1 SGHRS and CDR2 YFSETQ. Trimming removed 7 bases at V and 0 bases at J, with 11 bases between. The CDR3 spells CASRWASSYNSPLHF. CDR3 sequence (DNA): TGCGCCAGCCGTTGGGCGAGCTCCTATAATTCACCCCTCCACTTT.

This clonotype was detected many times. The rearrangement links TRBV28 to TRBJ1-4; 9 positions match TRBD1. Looked up from germline, CDR1 is MDHEN and CDR2 is SYDVKM. V trimming: 7 bases; J trimming: 4 bases; junction bases outside the gene matches: 10. The CDR3 runs 16 residues. In DNA form, the CDR3 reads TGTGCCAGCATCCCCTCTCAGGGACAGGGTAATGAAAAACTGTTTTTT. Protein product: CASIPSQGQGNEKLFF.

V and J are TRBV6-1 and TRBJ1-2, with D unclear. The CDR3 length is 10 residues. CDR1 is MNHNS, CDR2 SASEGT, per germline. Deletions cut 6 bases from V and 5 bases from J, with 4 bases between. CDR3 bases: TGTGCCAGCAGGACTTATGGCTACACCTTC. This translates into CASRTYGYTF.

This chain uses TRBV6-1 with TRBJ1-2, with unresolved D. The CDR3 extends over 11 amino acids. The V and J ends lost 3 bases and 7 bases respectively, with 6 bases between them. CDR1 and CDR2 from the germline V gene are MNHNS and SASEGT. The CDR3 region has the DNA TGTGCCAGCAGTGAGTCGCGTGGCTACACCTTC. This codes for CASSESRGYTF.

This sequence joins TRBV15 and TRBJ2-1; D possibly uses TRBD1 or TRBD2 (6 bases each). The CDR3 runs to 15 residues. CDR1 is LNHNV, CDR2 YYDKDF, per germline (reference sequence). V was trimmed by 5 bases and J by 6 bases, leaving 17 bases between them. The DNA of the CDR3 is TGTGCCACCAGCCTGTTAGGGGGGCTCAGCAATGAGCAGTTCTTC. Translating it yields CATSLLGGLSNEQFF.

This clonotype was detected ten times or more. The chain is built from TRBV18 and TRBJ2-7; a weak D match, TRBD1 (6 bases). The CDR3 covers 13 residues. The V end lost 2 bases, the J end lost 1 base, and 6 bases lay between the germline ends. Per the germline V gene, CDR1 is KGHSH and CDR2 is LQKENI. The DNA for the CDR3 is TGTGCCAGCTCACCAGACAGGTCCTACGAGCAGTACTTC. This encodes CASSPDRSYEQYF.

This clonotype has a handful of counts. The chain combines TRBV5-1 with TRBJ1-2; weak D call: TRBD1 (5 bases). CDR3 length equals 14 residues. The V end lost 5 bases, the J end lost 4 bases, and 15 bases lay between the germline ends. The germline CDR1 and CDR2 sequences are SGHRS and YFSETQ. The CDR3, as DNA: TGCGCCAGCAGGACTGAGGGGCACCTCTATGGCTACACCTTC. This gives the protein CASRTEGHLYGYTF.

This clonotype was seen more than once but under ten times. The chain joins TRBV3-1 to TRBJ1-2; no firm D call. The ends were cut back, 1 base at V and 4 bases at J, with 4 bases in the middle. Germline V lookup: CDR1 LGHDT, CDR2 YNNKEL (reference sequence). This CDR3 has 12 residues. The CDR3 reads CASSQGPYGYTF. CDR3 DNA sequence: TGTGCCAGCAGCCAAGGGCCCTATGGCTACACCTTC.